Listed below are T cell receptor beta chains from one sample, sequenced in a study of blood T cell repertoires in COVID-19. TCRdb keeps only in-frame clones here, not all; method: immunoSEQ multiplex PCR. The table shows 65,000 to 75,000 clones, with roughly 91% occurring only once. Material for sequencing was peripheral blood. These receptors all stem from an elderly woman with active or convalescent COVID-19. Each CDR3 is given with its conserved first and last residue. A D gene is named only where the DNA matches it firmly. The listing skips clone size in some rows; elsewhere it reads once, few, many or a size class.

v_gene	j_gene	len	abundance	d_gene	CDR3aa	CDR3nt
TRBV14	TRBJ2-7	12	few	-	CASSKGGYEQYF	TGTGCCAGCAGCAAGGGAGGTTACGAGCAGTACTTC
TRBV5-4	TRBJ2-5	15	-	-	CASSLEVTLQETQYF	TGTGCCAGCAGCTTGGAAGTCACTTTACAAGAGACCCAGTACTTC
TRBV23-1	TRBJ2-3	15	-	-	CATRTTGPFGDTQYF	TGCGCCACCAGGACGACAGGACCCTTTGGAGATACGCAGTATTTT
TRBV6-6	TRBJ1-5	15	-	-	CASSYGREVNQPQHF	TGTGCCAGCAGTTACGGGAGGGAGGTAAATCAGCCCCAGCATTTT
TRBV4-3	TRBJ2-2	14	-	TRBD1	CASSPDRGPGELFF	TGCGCCAGCAGCCCGGACAGGGGCCCCGGGGAGCTGTTTTTT
TRBV13	TRBJ2-7	14	-	TRBD1	CASSLRQGEYEQYF	TGTGCCAGCAGCTTAAGACAGGGGGAATACGAGCAGTACTTC
TRBV2	TRBJ1-5	15	once	-	CASSDLRRANQPQHF	TGTGCCAGCAGTGACCTGAGGAGGGCCAATCAGCCCCAGCATTTT
TRBV11-2	TRBJ1-1	12	-	-	CASSSRPDEAFF	TGTGCCAGCAGCTCGAGGCCAGATGAAGCTTTCTTT
TRBV9	TRBJ1-2	16	few	-	CASRKEQGEGYYGYTF	TGTGCCAGCAGAAAAGAGCAGGGTGAAGGATACTATGGCTACACCTTC
TRBV30	TRBJ1-1	21	-	-	CAWSSYVRLQRTAKLNTEAFF	TGTGCCTGGAGTTCTTATGTCAGATTACAGCGGACAGCAAAATTGAACACTGAAGCTTTCTTT
TRBV4-2	TRBJ2-7	14	-	-	CASSDRTGTYEQYF	TGTGCCAGCAGCGACCGGACGGGAACTTACGAGCAGTACTTC
TRBV6-5	TRBJ2-2	14	once	TRBD1	CASRPGQGTGELFF	TGTGCCAGCAGACCGGGACAGGGGACCGGGGAGCTGTTTTTT
TRBV29-1	TRBJ2-5	12	-	-	CSGDTPQETQYF	TGCAGCGGGGACACCCCGCAAGAGACCCAGTACTTC
TRBV2	TRBJ2-7	12	-	-	CASRWTVYEQYF	TGTGCCAGCAGGTGGACAGTCTACGAGCAGTACTTC
TRBV11-3	TRBJ1-1	15	-	TRBD1	CASSPGQGIGAEAFF	TGTGCCAGCAGCCCGGGACAGGGGATTGGCGCTGAAGCTTTCTTT
TRBV6-5	TRBJ2-7	16	-	TRBD1	CASSYGRPDRGYEQYF	TGTGCCAGCAGTTATGGGAGGCCCGACAGGGGCTACGAGCAGTACTTC
TRBV7-2	TRBJ1-5	19	few	-	CASSLRSKGDRQGNQPQHF	TGTGCCAGCAGCTTACGTTCGAAAGGTGACAGACAGGGCAATCAGCCCCAGCATTTT
TRBV13	TRBJ2-1	15	-	TRBD2	CASSLGTSGGYEQFF	TGTGCCAGCAGCCTCGGGACTAGCGGGGGCTATGAGCAGTTCTTC
TRBV2	TRBJ1-4	14	-	-	CASSPFRPGEKLFF	TGTGCCAGCAGCCCGTTCCGCCCGGGGGAAAAACTGTTTTTT
TRBV5-6	TRBJ1-1	14	-	TRBD1	CASSFGQVDTEAFF	TGTGCCAGCAGCTTTGGACAGGTCGACACTGAAGCTTTCTTT
TRBV18	TRBJ2-3	16	-	TRBD1	CASSNDRDRDTDTQYF	TGTGCCAGCTCTAATGACCGGGACAGGGACACAGATACGCAGTATTTT
TRBV10-1	TRBJ2-1	16	-	TRBD2	CASSGRRPGGYNEQFF	TGCGCCAGCAGTGGGCGTCGGCCGGGGGGTTACAATGAGCAGTTCTTC
TRBV28	TRBJ2-5	15	-	TRBD1	CASSFPIGQGPTQYF	TGTGCCAGCAGTTTCCCAATTGGACAGGGCCCTACCCAGTACTTC
TRBV7-8	TRBJ1-5	16	few	-	CASSLFGQFSNQPQHF	TGTGCCAGCAGCTTATTCGGACAGTTTAGCAATCAGCCCCAGCATTTT
TRBV5-1	TRBJ1-2	14	-	-	CASSLYRVNGGYTF	TGCGCCAGCAGCTTGTACAGGGTAAATGGTGGCTACACCTTC
TRBV5-4	TRBJ1-2	16	-	TRBD1	CASSQRGGQLNYGYTF	TGTGCCAGCAGCCAACGGGGGGGACAGCTTAACTATGGCTACACCTTC
TRBV30	TRBJ1-6	14	-	-	CAWSTLPQGISLHF	TGTGCCTGGAGTACCCTACCCCAGGGTATCTCCCTCCACTTT
TRBV19	TRBJ1-1	15	-	-	CASRSNFEGFSIAFF	TGTGCCAGTAGATCGAATTTCGAGGGATTTAGCATAGCTTTCTTT
TRBV28	TRBJ1-4	15	-	-	CATVTGQTTNEKLFF	TGTGCCACCGTCACAGGGCAAACTACTAATGAAAAACTGTTTTTT
TRBV5-1	TRBJ1-2	15	-	-	CASWDGTGPNYGYTF	TGCGCCAGCTGGGATGGTACAGGGCCTAACTATGGCTACACCTTC
TRBV10-3	TRBJ2-3	14	-	-	CAIAPGGEADTQYF	TGTGCCATCGCCCCCGGCGGCGAGGCAGATACGCAGTATTTT
TRBV3-1/TRBV3-2	TRBJ1-2	15	once	TRBD1	CASSLGQGPFYGYTF	TGTGCCAGCAGCCTCGGACAGGGCCCTTTTTATGGCTACACCTTC
TRBV29-1	TRBJ1-6	13	-	TRBD1	CSVGTGVGSPLHF	TGCAGCGTCGGGACAGGGGTTGGTTCACCCCTCCACTTT
TRBV18	TRBJ1-5	14	-	-	CASSPGGGNQPQHF	TGTGCCAGCTCACCAGGGGGCGGCAATCAGCCCCAGCATTTT
TRBV29-1	TRBJ2-3	14	-	TRBD2	CSVVTSGGTDTQYF	TGCAGCGTGGTGACTAGCGGGGGCACAGATACGCAGTATTTT
TRBV24-1	TRBJ2-3	17	-	TRBD1	CATSETDRAGPPHTQYF	TGTGCCACCAGTGAAACGGACAGGGCGGGTCCCCCTCATACGCAGTATTTT
TRBV28	TRBJ1-3	18	-	-	CASSLYDITAASGNTIYF	TGTGCCAGCAGTTTATACGACATTACGGCTGCTTCAGGAAACACCATATATTTT
TRBV7-9	TRBJ2-7	15	once	TRBD2	CASSHSGGKSYEQYF	TGTGCCAGCTCCCATAGCGGGGGGAAGTCCTACGAGCAGTACTTC
TRBV9	TRBJ2-7	16	-	TRBD1	CASSPTGTGPPYEQYF	TGTGCCAGCAGCCCCACCGGGACAGGGCCCCCCTACGAGCAGTACTTC
TRBV20-1	TRBJ2-1	14	once	-	CSASRDIGYNEQFF	TGCAGTGCTAGTAGAGACATAGGCTACAATGAGCAGTTCTTC
TRBV9	TRBJ1-1	13	once	-	CASSDLMNTEAFF	TGTGCCAGCAGCGATTTAATGAACACTGAAGCTTTCTTT
TRBV7-2	TRBJ1-3	15	few	-	CASSPRFASGNTIYF	TGTGCCAGCAGCCCCAGGTTTGCCTCTGGAAACACCATATATTTT
TRBV5-4	TRBJ1-4	19	-	-	CASSLDRPLGAATNEKLFF	TGTGCCAGCAGCCTTGACAGGCCACTAGGGGCTGCAACTAATGAAAAACTGTTTTTT
TRBV18	TRBJ2-5	12	once	-	CASSEIRETQYF	TGTGCCAGCTCCGAGATTCGAGAGACCCAGTACTTC
TRBV18	TRBJ2-1	15	-	-	CASSRQLSSYNEQFF	TGTGCCAGCTCACGACAGCTGAGCTCCTACAATGAGCAGTTCTTC
TRBV2	TRBJ1-1	14	-	TRBD1	CASSEAPGTGEAFF	TGTGCCAGCAGTGAAGCTCCTGGGACAGGGGAAGCTTTCTTT
TRBV18	TRBJ1-1	13	-	TRBD1	CASNTPGGAEAFF	TGTGCCAGCAATACTCCAGGGGGCGCTGAAGCTTTCTTT
TRBV2	TRBJ2-7	14	few	-	CASSLRFLSYEQYF	TGTGCCAGCAGTCTCAGGTTCCTCTCCTACGAGCAGTACTTC
TRBV6-6	TRBJ2-1	16	-	TRBD2	CASSPTSGGAYNEQFF	TGTGCCAGCAGCCCGACTAGCGGGGGCGCCTACAATGAGCAGTTCTTC
TRBV2	TRBJ1-1	13	-	TRBD1	CASTEAGGAEAFF	TGTGCCAGCACCGAGGCAGGGGGTGCTGAAGCTTTCTTT
TRBV11-2	TRBJ2-2	16	-	TRBD2	CASSLLREGNTGELFF	TGTGCCAGCAGCTTATTAAGGGAGGGGAACACCGGGGAGCTGTTTTTT
TRBV3-1/TRBV3-2	TRBJ1-5	14	-	TRBD1	CASSQGQGGQPQHF	TGTGCCAGCAGCCAAGGACAGGGCGGTCAGCCCCAGCATTTT
TRBV10-3	TRBJ2-7	10	few	-	CATGGDEQYF	TGTGCCACGGGGGGCGACGAGCAGTACTTC
TRBV9	TRBJ2-2	14	-	-	CASSFTGNTGELFF	TGTGCCAGCAGTTTTACAGGGAACACCGGGGAGCTGTTTTTT
TRBV5-5	TRBJ2-6	17	-	-	CASSLLVVSSGANVLTF	TGTGCCAGCAGCTTGTTAGTGGTGTCGTCTGGGGCCAACGTCCTGACTTTC